Below, one T cell receptor beta chain is given with its context. Its antigen is as yet unknown. At one boundary the junction diverges from the germline segment, which might be a read error. Using immunoSEQ multiplex PCR, the repertoire was profiled, and TCRdb retains in-frame clones only, with some absent. The sample has 1.5 million to 2.5 million clones, approximately 95% seen once. The CDR3 loop spans 14 amino acids. Per the germline V gene, CDR1 is SSHAT and CDR2 is FNYEAQ (reference sequence). The data were taken from a study of shared clonotypes between healthy human individuals. Study-level findings and limits: Compared with clonotypes that all four donors shared, non-shared clonotypes had lower generation probabilities.

Naive CD8 populations comprised CD45RO-negative cells positively selected for CCR7, excluding terminally differentiated effector memory CD45RA+ cells. The TCR sequence derives from a man aged 18 to 29 in good health. J is TRBJ2-5 and V is TRBV7-7, with 8 nucleotides matching TRBD1. Sequences were obtained from naive CD8+ T cells sorted from blood. CDR3 in amino acids: CASSPGQVQETQYF. In DNA, the CDR3 is TGTGCTAGCAGCCCGGGACAGGTCCAAGAGACCCAGTACTTC.